This entry lists 3 T cell receptor beta chains sequenced from one sample in a study of CD8 T cells in ankylosing spondylitis. MiXCR, applied by TCRdb to the 5' RACE reads, yields one record per CDR3 protein. The repertoire has fewer than 250,000 distinct CDR3 sequences, more than 9% of them found once; the top ten carry about 19%. Sequenced sample: blood, either unsorted or a sorted T cell fraction (not recorded which). These receptors originate from a male donor with ankylosing spondylitis or in good health (not recorded which).

This clonotype was found many times. The genes are TRBV12-3 or TRBV12-4 and TRBJ2-5; 11 bases align to TRBD1. The CDR3 is 14 amino acids. V was clipped by 9 bases and J by 2 bases; unmatched bases: 5. The CDR3 spells CASLGDRGQETQYF. CDR3 DNA: TGTGCCAGTCTGGGGGACAGGGGGCAAGAGACCCAGTACTTC.

This clonotype was recorded many times. The chain links TRBV5-1 to TRBJ2-7; TRBD1 is a possible D gene (6 bases). V lost 4 bases, J lost 1 base, and 15 bases lay in between. From germline, CDR1 is SGHRS and CDR2 YFSETQ. CDR3 length: 15 amino acids. CDR3 DNA sequence: TGCGCCAGCAGCGACCCAACGACAGGTTCCTACGAGCAGTACTTC. Translating gives CASSDPTTGSYEQYF.

The gene calls are TRBV6-1 and TRBJ1-2; weak D call: TRBD1 (5 bases). With 1 base removed from V and 4 bases from J, the gap between germline ends came to 13 bases. CDR3 length: 15 residues. Germline CDR1 MNHNS, CDR2 SASEGT. CDR3 coding DNA: TGTGCCAGCAGTGAAGGATCCGGGGCCGGCTATGGCTACACCTTC. It yields the protein CASSEGSGAGYGYTF.